This T cell receptor (beta chain) was profiled in a study of blood T cell repertoires in COVID-19 (dated by TCRdb to 2018 to 2020). In the study overall: Collaborator samples came from the United States, Italy and Spain and covered acute and convalescent phases of COVID-19. The prospective study material was composed of cDNA or gDNA derived from T cells, B-cell-depleted T cells, or PBMCs. The dataset comprised deeply sampled blood TCRbeta repertoires from subjects exposed to, actively infected with, or recovered from COVID-19. The repertoires were released in a freely available public database intended as a resource for research on the immune response to SARS-CoV-2. Samples were obtained from the ongoing ImmuneRACE study (first 160 participants) and from roughly 1,300 subjects provided by 6 global collaborators. The sample metadata nearly always contained a de-identified subject ID, COVID-19 status, age in years and sex. Where available, HLA class I and class II types were obtained from metadata supplied by the sample provider rather than from assay-based typing.

Remarks on this clone: Its antigen remains unidentified. No per-base quality is available; no much larger clone lies one base away.

Broader findings and caveats from the paper: The quantity of clinical and demographic metadata differed by source and by participant and was supplied without curation.

The immunoSEQ Assay, a bias-controlled multiplex PCR, was used to amplify TCRbeta CDR3 regions from genomic DNA. The authors processed their data as follows. The number of nucleated cells in each sample was estimated from the amplification of reference gene primers within the assay. Sequence reads were collapsed and filtered to measure the absolute abundance of every unique TCRbeta CDR3 rearrangement. Productive Simpson clonality was computed per sample as the square root of Simpson's diversity index over productive rearrangements. Imported from immuneACCESS, the table was reduced by TCRdb to in-frame sequences with V and J called. These copies leave out some clones; in studies compared against another copy, an unresolved V gene accounts for under half, and the cause of the remainder is not known. D and trimming come from the DNA, and the V and J calls and clone size come from that table. Recorded for this sample are 200,000 to 250,000 clones; more than 75% of them occurred a single time. The top ten clonotypes cover around 13% of the sample.

Each collaborating institution followed its own protocols to collect whole blood in K2EDTA tubes. For TCRbeta analysis, collaborators shipped samples in one of three forms: frozen whole blood, isolated PBMCs, or DNA extracted from either of those sample types. The CDR3 holds 16 amino acids from the cysteine to the phenylalanine. Only the CDR3 part of the read is kept: 48 bases, read in frame from the first base. CDR1 and CDR2 (SGHRS, YFSETQ) derive from the germline V gene. V lost 2 bases and J lost 6 bases, and the count of bases not matched to a germline gene is 10. This receptor was taken from a human donor in a cohort sampled during active COVID-19. The material sequenced was peripheral blood. The chain was built from TRBV5-1 and TRBJ2-1; the central 8 bases match TRBD2. The sequenced DNA: TGCGCCAGCAGCTTATTGGCGGGAGGAAAAGGCAATGAGCAGTTCTTC. Its coded protein is CASSLLAGGKGNEQFF.